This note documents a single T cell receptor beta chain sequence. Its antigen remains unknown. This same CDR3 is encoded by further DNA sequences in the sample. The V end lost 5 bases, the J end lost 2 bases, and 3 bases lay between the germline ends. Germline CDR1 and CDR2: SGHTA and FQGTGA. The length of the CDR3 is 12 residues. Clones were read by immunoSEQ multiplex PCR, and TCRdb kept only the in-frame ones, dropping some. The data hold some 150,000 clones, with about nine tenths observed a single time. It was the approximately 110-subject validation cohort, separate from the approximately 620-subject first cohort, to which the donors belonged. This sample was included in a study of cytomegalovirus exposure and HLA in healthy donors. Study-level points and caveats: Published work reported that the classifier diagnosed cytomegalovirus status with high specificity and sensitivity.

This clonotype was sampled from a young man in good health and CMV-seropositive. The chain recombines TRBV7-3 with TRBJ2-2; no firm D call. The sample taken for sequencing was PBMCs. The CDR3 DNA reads TGTGCCAGCAGCCTAAACACCGGGGAGCTGTTTTTT. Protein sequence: CASSLNTGELFF.